Each of the 25 T cell receptor beta chains below was sequenced from the same sample in a study of cytomegalovirus exposure and HLA in healthy donors. The study ran its PCR with 60 Vbeta and 13 Jbeta primers. Only in-frame clones appear in the TCRdb table, and some are missing; sequencing was by immunoSEQ multiplex PCR. The sample holds roughly 110,000 clones, around 73% seen once. Material: PBMCs. The receptors come from a man in his thirties or forties in good health and CMV-seronegative.

The V gene is TRBV28, the J gene TRBJ2-2, with 15 bases aligning to TRBD2. This CDR3 has 16 amino acids. J was trimmed by 4 bases and V by 5 bases; bases with no gene match: 2. Germline-derived CDR1 and CDR2 are MDHEN and SYDVKM. CDR3 sequence reads: CASSGTSGGSTGELFF. The CDR3, as DNA: TGTGCCAGCAGTGGGACTAGCGGGGGGAGCACCGGGGAGCTGTTTTTT. Full variable domain (missing parts from reference TRBV28 and TRBJ2-2): DVKVTQSSRYLVKRTGEKVFLECVQDMDHENMFWYRQDPGLGLRLIYFSYDVKMKEKGDIPEGYSVSREKKERFSLILESASTNQTSMYLCASSGTSGGSTGELFFGEGSRLTVL.

This clone was seen more than once but under ten times. The rearrangement links TRBV10-3 to TRBJ1-1; TRBD1 might be the D (6 bases). The CDR3 runs to 12 residues. Trimming left V 8 bases short and J 6 bases short, with 13 bases between. Germline V gene lookup returns CDR1 ENHRY and CDR2 SYGVKD. In DNA form, the CDR3 reads TGTGCCATCTCCGAGGGGGAACCTGAAGCTTTCTTT. This encodes CAISEGEPEAFF.

The V and J genes are TRBV30 and TRBJ1-3, with 10 bases that match TRBD1. Germline V gene data show CDR1 as GTSNPN and CDR2 as SVGIG (reference sequence). The CDR3 length is 15 residues. V lost 5 bases to trimming and J lost 3 bases; unmatched junction nucleotides: 7. This CDR3 reads CAWGTGTGVGNTIYF. CDR3 nucleotides: TGTGCCTGGGGGACCGGGACAGGGGTTGGAAACACCATATATTTT.

The chain recombines TRBV6-4 with TRBJ2-5; 7 bases match TRBD1. The ends lost 6 bases at V and 5 bases at J; junction bases unmatched: 6. Germline CDR1 MRHNA, CDR2 SNTAGT. The CDR3 covers 13 residues. The CDR3, as DNA: TGTGCCAGCAGCGAGGGGGCGGGCGAGACCCAGTACTTC. Its protein product is CASSEGAGETQYF.

The chain carries TRBV28 and TRBJ2-5; tentative D call: TRBD2 (5 bases). Looked up from germline, CDR1 is MDHEN and CDR2 is SYDVKM. CDR3 length equals 15 residues. Trimming pared 3 bases from V and 4 bases from J, leaving 15 bases between. This CDR3 reads CASSFDMGVGETQYF. In nucleotides, the CDR3 is TGTGCCAGCAGTTTTGATATGGGAGTTGGAGAGACCCAGTACTTC.

V is TRBV15 and J is TRBJ2-3, with TRBD2 matching over 8 bases. CDR1 is LNHNV and CDR2 is YYDKDF in the germline V gene (reference sequence). Losses at the gene ends were 6 bases for V and 2 bases for J; bases not matched to a gene: 4. The CDR3 extends over 14 amino acids. The CDR3 DNA follows: TGTGCCACCAGTGGACTAGCCGACACAGATACGCAGTATTTT. This sequence encodes CATSGLADTDTQYF.

This sequence joins TRBV7-9 and TRBJ1-5; D ambiguous. Germline assignment: CDR1 SEHNR and CDR2 FQNEAQ (reference sequence). CDR3 length: 12 amino acids. V shed 5 bases and J shed 9 bases, with 11 bases lying between them. In nucleotides, the CDR3 is TGTGCCAGCAGCCAAATGTCGGGGCCCCAGCATTTT. This translates into CASSQMSGPQHF.

The rearrangement uses TRBV5-4 and TRBJ2-2; maybe TRBD1 (6 bases). The CDR3 sequence is 15 residues long. Germline CDR1 and CDR2: SGHNT and YYREEE (reference sequence). V lost 0 bases and J lost 5, with 11 bases in between. The CDR3 sequence is CASSLGRQGTGELFF. The CDR3 DNA reads as TGTGCCAGCAGCTTGGGTCGGCAGGGGACCGGGGAGCTGTTTTTT.

There are a few counts of this clone. The chain uses TRBV5-1 and TRBJ1-1; D uncertain. Trimming shortened V by 5 bases and J by 0 bases, and 8 bases separated the two germline ends. This CDR3 comprises 13 residues. In germline, CDR1 is SGHRS, CDR2 YFSETQ. CDR3 bases: TGCGCCAGCAGGGGCACTTTGAACACTGAAGCTTTCTTT. It translates to CASRGTLNTEAFF.

The chain couples TRBV7-9 to TRBJ2-1; weak D call: TRBD1 (5 bases). The CDR3 spans 16 residues. The V gene's germline CDR1 is SEHNR and CDR2 FQNEAQ (reference sequence). Trimming shortened V by 1 base and J by 7 bases, and 17 bases separated the two germline ends. The CDR3 region has the DNA TGTGCCAGCAGCTTAGACGGTAGGGGTATCGGGAATGAGCAGTTCTTC. Amino acids: CASSLDGRGIGNEQFF.

V gene TRBV5-6 combines with J gene TRBJ2-2; 13 bases agree with TRBD2. The CDR3 totals 16 residues. V shed 4 bases and J 4 bases; nucleotides not matched to a gene: 4. Per the germline V gene, CDR1 is SGHDT and CDR2 is YYEEEE. The CDR3 DNA follows: TGTGCCAGCAGCCCTGGACTAGCGGGAGTCACCGGGGAGCTGTTTTTT. Protein: CASSPGLAGVTGELFF. The whole variable domain, filled in from reference TRBV5-6 and TRBJ2-2, reads DAGVTQSPTHLIKTRGQQVTLRCSPKSGHDTVSWYQQALGQGPQFIFQYYEEEERQRGNFPDRFSGHQFPNYSSELNVNALLLGDSALYLCASSPGLAGVTGELFFGEGSRLTVL.

The table lists this clone with a few counts. V usage is TRBV7-8 and J usage is TRBJ2-2; 7 nucleotides line up with TRBD2. The germline gives CDR1 SGHVS, CDR2 FQNEAQ. The CDR3 is made up of 15 amino acids. Germline trimming cut 2 bases from V and 7 bases from J; bases unmatched to any gene: 7. The chain's CDR3 is CASSLKQPGGGELFF. The CDR3 DNA follows: TGTGCCAGCAGCTTAAAGCAGCCGGGGGGCGGGGAGCTGTTTTTT.

This chain joins TRBV19 and TRBJ2-7, with 8 bases lining up with TRBD2. Looked up from germline, CDR1 is LNHDA and CDR2 is SQIVND (reference sequence). J gave up 1 base and V 3 bases, and 2 bases lay outside the gene matches. This CDR3 spans 14 amino acids. Here the CDR3 reads CASSMRGASYEQYF. For the CDR3, the DNA is TGTGCCAGTAGTATGCGGGGGGCTTCCTACGAGCAGTACTTC. The full variable domain, rest sourced from reference TRBV19 and TRBJ2-7, is DGGITQSPKYLFRKEGQNVTLSCEQNLNHDAMYWYRQDPGQGLRLIYYSQIVNDFQKGDIAEGYSVSREKKESFPLTVTSAQKNPTAFYLCASSMRGASYEQYFGPGTRLTVT.

This clone was seen just once. The chain combines TRBV30 with TRBJ1-6, with 7 bases that match TRBD1. Per the germline V gene, CDR1 is GTSNPN and CDR2 is SVGIG (reference sequence). Germline trimming cut 3 bases from V and 14 bases from J; bases unmatched to any gene: 7. The CDR3 totals 12 residues. The CDR3: CAWSPQGGSLHF. The CDR3 bases are TGTGCCTGGAGCCCCCAGGGGGGTTCCCTCCACTTT.

This clone showed up just a few times. The V call is TRBV9, the J call TRBJ2-2; the match to TRBD2 covers 16 bases. Germline values: CDR1 SGDLS, CDR2 YYNGEE. J was trimmed by 1 base and V by 2 bases; bases with no gene match: 8. This CDR3 region has 20 residues. The CDR3 region is CASSVRAGTSGGVNTGELFF. In DNA form, the CDR3 reads TGTGCCAGCAGCGTGAGAGCCGGGACTAGCGGGGGGGTGAACACCGGGGAGCTGTTTTTT.

The chain is built from TRBV21-1 and TRBJ1-4; the table names TRBD1, a call not compared with the DNA. TRBV21-1 is termed a pseudogene. The CDR3 runs to 18 residues. The CDR3 nucleotides are TGTGCCAGCAGCTTTAGACAGGGGCCGGGGAAGACAAATGAAAAACTGTTTTTT. It translates to CASSFRQGPGKTNEKLFF.

This clone has just a few counts. The chain couples TRBV10-3 to TRBJ2-3; 8 bases are a match to TRBD2. In germline, CDR1 is ENHRY, CDR2 SYGVKD. With V trimmed by 7 bases and J by 3 bases, 6 bases remained unmatched. CDR3 length: 14 amino acids. CDR3 loop: CAITRAGETDTQYF. The CDR3 region has the DNA TGTGCCATCACTAGAGCGGGAGAGACAGATACGCAGTATTTT.

The chain carries TRBV28 and TRBJ2-5; tentative D call: TRBD1 (5 bases). This CDR3 has 17 amino acids. V was cut by 6 bases and J by 0 bases, with 20 bases left in between. Per germline, CDR1 MDHEN and CDR2 SYDVKM. CDR3: CASRLSSTVNYQETQYF. CDR3 nucleotides: TGTGCCAGCAGGCTATCCTCGACAGTTAATTACCAAGAGACCCAGTACTTC.

The sample holds one count of this clone. The genes are TRBV7-2 and TRBJ2-7, with D possibly being TRBD2 (5 bases). The CDR3 runs to 14 residues. The germline CDR1 and CDR2 sequences are SGHTA and FQGNSA. Trimming left V 5 bases short and J 3 bases short, with 14 bases between. The CDR3 DNA is TGTGCCAGCAGCCCGCGGACTGGGAACTACGAGCAGTACTTC. Translating gives CASSPRTGNYEQYF.

This chain links TRBV6-4 with TRBJ2-3; TRBD1 might be the D (8 bases). Germline V gene lookup returns CDR1 MRHNA and CDR2 SNTAGT. V lost 4 bases and J lost 3, with 14 bases in between. CDR3 size: 15 residues. The CDR3 DNA sequence: TGTGCCAGCAGTGTCGGACAGGGAGGGACAGATACGCAGTATTTT. This encodes CASSVGQGGTDTQYF.

This clone showed up just a few times. One junction end does not reproduce the germline sequence, and a read error may be involved. The V call is TRBV20-1, the J call TRBJ2-1; the match to TRBD2 covers 8 bases. The CDR3 contains 11 residues. Germline CDR1 is DFQATT and CDR2 is SNEGSKA (reference sequence). As DNA, the CDR3 is TGCAGTGCTAGCCCTCAGCGGGAGCTGTTCTTC. Encoded protein: CSASPQRELFF.

V is TRBV5-1 and J is TRBJ2-2; 7 bases are shared with TRBD2. Germline values: CDR1 SGHRS, CDR2 YFSETQ. The CDR3 length is 15 residues. Losses at the gene ends were 4 bases for V and 5 bases for J; bases not matched to a gene: 8. The CDR3 sequence is CASSAGVRWTGELFF. The CDR3 DNA reads TGCGCCAGCAGCGCGGGAGTTCGATGGACCGGGGAGCTGTTTTTT.

This clone showed up just once. The chain links TRBV5-1 to TRBJ2-7; a weak D match, TRBD2 (5 bases). Germline values: CDR1 SGHRS, CDR2 YFSETQ. V lost 0 bases, J lost 7 bases, and 14 bases lay in between. CDR3 length equals 14 residues. CDR3 sequence: CASSLAGNVLEQYF. CDR3 nucleotide sequence: TGCGCCAGCAGCTTGGCCGGGAACGTTTTGGAGCAGTACTTC.

The chain recombines TRBV28 with TRBJ2-3; D gene ambiguous. V was cut by 1 base and J by 0 bases, with 5 bases left in between. The germline V gene encodes CDR1 MDHEN and CDR2 SYDVKM. The CDR3 loop spans 14 amino acids. The CDR3 loop reads CASSLSISTDTQYF. The CDR3 coding sequence is TGTGCCAGCAGTTTATCTATTAGCACAGATACGCAGTATTTT.

The genes are TRBV23-1 and TRBJ2-5; 7 positions match TRBD1. TRBV23-1 has ORF status, its function being uncertain. V lost 2 bases and J lost 7; bases outside the gene matches: 19. The CDR3 runs to 18 residues. The CDR3 coding sequence is TGCGCCAGCAGTCAAGATACGCAAGTTAAGACAGGGCCCAGGACCCAGTACTTC. Amino acids: CASSQDTQVKTGPRTQYF.